This T cell receptor (beta chain) is from a study of blood T cells in healthy people across ages. On the study more broadly: With template switching, about one barcoded beta molecule was captured per two T cells.

Turning to this clonotype: The antigen remains undetermined.

This CDR3 comprises 12 residues. The germline CDR1 and CDR2 sequences are MNHNY and SVGAGI (reference sequence). The V and J ends lost 5 bases and 8 bases respectively, with 12 bases between them. Combining a sample-barcoded 5' primer with a J-beta primer mix, a second PCR ran for roughly 7 to 12 cycles. TCRdb independently ran MiXCR on the 5' RACE reads; one entry per CDR3 protein. The data hold about 1.6 million distinct CDR3 sequences, with approximately 32% observed a single time. Findings of the study overall: What prevented conclusive comparison of naive and antigen-experienced cells was that PBMCs were unsorted. Older age coincided with a roughly linear decline in TCR beta diversity per million T cells.

V gene TRBV6-6 combines with J gene TRBJ1-2; D is unclear. The TCR sequence derives from a woman in her 30s in good health. Sequenced sample: blood. CDR3 bases: TGTGCCAGCAGTCCGATGGTTTACGGCTACACCTTC. It specifies CASSPMVYGYTF.